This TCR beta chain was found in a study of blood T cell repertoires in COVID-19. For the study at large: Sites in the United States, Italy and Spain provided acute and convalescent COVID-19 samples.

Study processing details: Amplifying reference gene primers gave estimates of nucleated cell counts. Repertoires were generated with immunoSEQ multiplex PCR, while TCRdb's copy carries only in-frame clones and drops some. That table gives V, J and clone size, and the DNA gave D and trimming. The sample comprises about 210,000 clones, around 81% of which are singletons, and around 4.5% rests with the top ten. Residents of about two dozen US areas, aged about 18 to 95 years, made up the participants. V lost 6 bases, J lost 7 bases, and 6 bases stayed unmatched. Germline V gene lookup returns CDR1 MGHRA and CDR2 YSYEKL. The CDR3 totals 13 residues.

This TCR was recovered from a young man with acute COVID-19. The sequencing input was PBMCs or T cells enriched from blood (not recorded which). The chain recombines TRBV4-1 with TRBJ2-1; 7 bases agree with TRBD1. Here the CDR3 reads CASRGQLENEQFF. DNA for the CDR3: TGCGCCAGCAGGGGACAGCTTGAAAATGAGCAGTTCTTC.